These T cell receptor beta chains were read from a single sample in a study of blood T cell repertoires in COVID-19. The data were produced by immunoSEQ multiplex PCR, yet TCRdb's version contains in-frame clones alone and is incomplete. Seen here are approximately 260,000 clones, 70% to 90% observed once, and the top ten hold approximately 2.1%. The sample comprised peripheral blood. The source of these receptors is a middle-aged woman who had recovered from COVID-19. The CDR3 runs from the conserved cysteine through the conserved F or W.

cdr3_length j_call v_call cdr3_aa
15 TRBJ2-7 TRBV5-5 CASSFEGQSSYEQYF
13 TRBJ1-2 TRBV30 CAWNRALGYGYTF
15 TRBJ2-3 TRBV20-1 CSASLPGLNTDTQYF
15 TRBJ1-3 TRBV18 CASSPVPTVGNTIYF
17 TRBJ1-3 TRBV30 CAWRGRYSTLKGNTIYF
19 TRBJ2-3 TRBV21-1 CASSKDLIKLAGDADTQYF
15 TRBJ1-2 TRBV19 CASTPRAGTDYGYTF
15 TRBJ2-1 TRBV18 CASSLGQGLWDEQFF
15 TRBJ2-2 TRBV5-1 CASSLAGVNTGELFF
16 TRBJ2-1 TRBV7-2 CASSYQAVVGSNEQFF